This passage covers 19 T cell receptor beta chains from one sample sequenced in a study of cytomegalovirus exposure and HLA in healthy donors. PCR employed 60 Vbeta and 13 Jbeta primers. Produced via immunoSEQ multiplex PCR; TCRdb's table is partial and in-frame only. The repertoire holds 200,000 to 250,000 clones, with more than 75% as singletons. Sequenced sample: PBMCs. Receptors originate from a human donor in good health.

This sequence joins TRBV14 and TRBJ2-1; TRBD2 aligns across 7 bases. The trim removed 4 bases at V and 5 bases at J, leaving 11 bases unmatched. The germline V gene encodes CDR1 SGHDN and CDR2 FVKESK. This CDR3 comprises 16 residues. The DNA of the CDR3 is TGTGCCAGCAGCCGGCGAGGACTAGGTACCCACAATGAGCAGTTCTTC. It encodes CASSRRGLGTHNEQFF.

This clone was observed once. V and J are TRBV27 and TRBJ2-3; TRBD2 matches 8 bases. Unmatched junction bases numbered 12, after V lost 1 base and J lost 3 bases. Per the germline V gene, CDR1 is MNHEY and CDR2 is SMNVEV (reference sequence). This CDR3 contains 18 residues. The CDR3 region is CASSLFGPNIAGTDTQYF. The CDR3 DNA follows: TGTGCCAGCAGTTTATTCGGCCCCAACATAGCGGGAACAGATACGCAGTATTTT.

The chain uses TRBV10-3 and TRBJ1-5; D possibly corresponds to TRBD1 (5 bases). CDR1 ENHRY and CDR2 SYGVKD come from the germline V gene. The CDR3 runs to 17 residues. V was shortened by 3 bases and J by 0 bases, with 15 bases between the two germline ends. In DNA, the CDR3 is TGTGCCATCAGTGATCAGGGAACCCCCACTAGCAATCAGCCCCAGCATTTT. Its translation: CAISDQGTPTSNQPQHF.

In nucleotides, the CDR3 is TGTGCCAGCAGGGGACTAGTTTCTCTCGAGCAGTACTTC. Its protein product is CASRGLVSLEQYF. This chain joins TRBV2 and TRBJ2-7; 8 bases line up with TRBD2. CDR3 size: 13 residues. The V segment lost 6 bases and the J segment 6 bases; nucleotides outside the gene matches: 7. The germline gives CDR1 SNHLY, CDR2 FYNNEI. The full variable domain, its missing parts supplied by reference TRBV2 and TRBJ2-7, is EPEVTQTPSHQVTQMGQEVILRCVPISNHLYFYWYRQILGQKVEFLVSFYNNEISEKSEIFDDQFSVERPDGSNFTLKIRSTKLEDSAMYFCASRGLVSLEQYFGPGTRLTVT.

The chain recombines TRBV11-2 with TRBJ2-1; TRBD2 matches 8 bases. Trimming took 7 bases from V and 3 from J; bases not matched to a gene: 8. CDR3 length: 15 amino acids. Germline CDR1 SGHAT, CDR2 FQNNGV. The CDR3 loop reads CASMWREDYYNEQFF. The CDR3 DNA reads as TGTGCCAGCATGTGGCGGGAGGACTACTACAATGAGCAGTTCTTC.

The chain combines TRBV7-3 with TRBJ2-1, with D perhaps matching TRBD1 (5 bases). Trimming left V 4 bases short and J 10 bases short, with 20 bases between. Per the germline V gene, CDR1 is SGHTA and CDR2 is FQGTGA. There are 15 residues in the CDR3. In DNA, the CDR3 is TGTGCCAGCAGCTACGGTCAGGCCGGCTCAGGGGAGCAGTTCTTC. Its protein is CASSYGQAGSGEQFF.

This rearrangement joins TRBV7-9 to TRBJ2-7, with a possible D match to TRBD2 (5 bases). The germline V and J ends were trimmed by 3 bases and 7 bases, with 16 bases remaining between them. The CDR3 spans 14 residues. Germline values: CDR1 SEHNR, CDR2 FQNEAQ (reference sequence). The CDR3 sequence is CASSFPLSAEEQYF. The CDR3 nucleotides read TGTGCCAGCAGCTTCCCCCTTAGCGCGGAGGAGCAGTACTTC.

The V call is TRBV29-1, the J call TRBJ2-7; the match to TRBD2 covers 8 bases. Germline V lookup: CDR1 SQVTM, CDR2 ANQGSEA. The CDR3 covers 17 residues. V lost 4 bases, J lost 0 bases, and 14 bases stayed unmatched. In nucleotides, the CDR3 is TGCAGCGTTGGACCCAGCCGGACTAGCCCAAGCTCCTACGAGCAGTACTTC. This codes for CSVGPSRTSPSSYEQYF.

This chain connects TRBV4-1 to TRBJ1-2; D is perhaps TRBD1 (5 bases). CDR1 is MGHRA, CDR2 YSYEKL, per germline. V was clipped by 3 bases and J by 2 bases, with 13 bases between them. This CDR3 is 15 amino acids long. The CDR3 loop is CASSQGPSENYGYTF. CDR3 coding DNA: TGCGCCAGCAGCCAGGGGCCGTCGGAAAACTATGGCTACACCTTC.

The DNA for the CDR3 is TGTGCCAGCAGCCGTCCCGGGACAGGGAGGGTCTCCTACGAGCAGTACTTC. Protein: CASSRPGTGRVSYEQYF. The genes are TRBV7-9 and TRBJ2-7, with 9 bases lining up with TRBD1. From germline, CDR1 is SEHNR and CDR2 FQNEAQ (reference sequence). The CDR3 extends over 17 amino acids. J was trimmed by 0 bases and V by 5 bases; bases with no gene match: 11.

The rearrangement joins TRBV27 to TRBJ2-5, with 7 bases fitting TRBD1. TRBJ2-7 matches the DNA end more closely, so the J call is doubtful. Germline assignment: CDR1 MNHEY and CDR2 SMNVEV (reference sequence). This CDR3 contains 14 residues. The CDR3 region is CASSRQGDTYEQYF. The DNA of the CDR3 is TGTGCCAGCAGTAGGCAGGGGGACACCTACGAGCAGTACTTC.

The rearrangement uses TRBV7-2 and TRBJ2-7, with 9 positions matching TRBD2. Germline trimming cut 0 bases from V and 7 bases from J; bases unmatched to any gene: 10. The CDR3 runs to 16 residues. Germline CDR1 SGHTA, CDR2 FQGNSA. The CDR3 protein is CASSLARLAGRGEQYF. CDR3 nucleotides: TGTGCCAGCAGCTTAGCGCGGCTAGCGGGGCGGGGAGAGCAGTACTTC. The full variable domain, with the rest looked up from reference TRBV7-2 and TRBJ2-7, is GAGVSQSPSNKVTEKGKDVELRCDPISGHTALYWYRQSLGQGLEFLIYFQGNSAPDKSGLPSDRFSAERTGGSVSTLTIQRTQQEDSAVYLCASSLARLAGRGEQYFGPGTRLTVT.

CDR3: CASSHLQGNGKNIQYF. CDR3 nucleotides: TGCGCCAGCAGCCATTTACAGGGGAACGGCAAAAACATTCAGTACTTC. The rearrangement uses TRBV4-1 and TRBJ2-4; TRBD1 matches 7 bases. Germline V CDR1 and CDR2: MGHRA, YSYEKL. With 3 bases clipped from V and 3 bases from J, the junction kept 8 bases outside the gene matches. This CDR3 has 16 amino acids.

The genes are TRBV11-2 and TRBJ2-7; 7 positions agree with TRBD2. This CDR3 has 15 residues. After removal of 4 bases from V and 2 bases from J, the junction contained 8 bases not matched to a gene. CDR1 is SGHAT and CDR2 is FQNNGV in the germline V gene. This CDR3 is CASSWEGLGTYEQYF. The CDR3 DNA reads as TGTGCCAGCAGCTGGGAGGGGCTAGGGACCTACGAGCAGTACTTC.

The rearrangement links TRBV29-1 to TRBJ2-1, with 12 bases lining up with TRBD2. Trimming at V came to 7 bases and at J to 0 bases, leaving 7 bases not matched to a gene. The germline CDR1 and CDR2 sequences are SQVTM and ANQGSEA. This CDR3 has 16 amino acids. The CDR3 DNA reads TGCAGCGGCTACCCTAGCGGGAGGGGCTCCTACAATGAGCAGTTCTTC. Protein sequence: CSGYPSGRGSYNEQFF.

The CDR3 sequence is CASSLTSGSAYNEQFF. In nucleotides, the CDR3 is TGTGCCAGCAGCTTAACTAGCGGGAGTGCCTACAATGAGCAGTTCTTC. The chain recombines TRBV13 with TRBJ2-1, with TRBD2 matching over 11 bases. The germline V gene encodes CDR1 PRHDT and CDR2 FYEKMQ (reference sequence). CDR3 length: 16 amino acids. The V segment lost 2 bases and the J segment 2 bases; nucleotides outside the gene matches: 2.

This chain uses TRBV7-2 with TRBJ2-7, with 8 bases aligning to TRBD2. The CDR3 loop spans 15 amino acids. Looked up from germline, CDR1 is SGHTA and CDR2 is FQGNSA. Losses at the gene ends were 5 bases for V and 6 bases for J; bases not matched to a gene: 12. CDR3 loop: CASSRTGTSSGEQYF. The DNA of the CDR3 is TGTGCCAGCAGCAGAACCGGGACTAGTTCGGGCGAGCAGTACTTC.

The chain employs TRBV4-1 and TRBJ2-3, with 8 bases matching TRBD2. V lost 1 base, J lost 7 bases, and 10 bases stayed unmatched. The CDR3 covers 16 residues. Germline-derived CDR1 and CDR2 are MGHRA and YSYEKL. For the CDR3, the DNA is TGCGCCAGCAGCCAAGGTATTCGGACTAGCACGTATACGCAGTATTTT. Residues: CASSQGIRTSTYTQYF.

The J gene is TRBJ2-2, the V gene TRBV9; a possible D gene is TRBD1 (6 bases). CDR1 and CDR2 (germline): SGDLS, YYNGEE. Trimming took off 4 bases at V and 2 bases at J, with 15 bases between the two ends. The CDR3 is 16 amino acids. The CDR3 nucleotides read TGTGCCAGCAGCATGGGACACCAAATCAACACCGGGGAGCTGTTTTTT. As protein: CASSMGHQINTGELFF.